The 11 T cell receptor beta chains below come from one sample, sequenced in a study of T cell repertoires in cytomegalovirus infection. TCRdb independently ran MiXCR on the reads; one entry per CDR3 protein. There are under 800,000 distinct CDR3 sequences in the sample; about 24% occur only once, and around 7.6% lies in the top ten. The sample was CD8+ T cells from PBMCs. The receptors were sampled from a human donor in good health (CMV status not recorded). Some clones in this sample may be carry-over from other donors' samples.

Regarding this clonotype: A read error is possible here, since a much larger clone lies one base away. The CDR3 bases are TGTGTCAGCAGCAACGACTCCGGGATGGGGGAGCTGTTTTTT. This gives the protein CVSSNDSGMGELFF. The gene calls are TRBV14 and TRBJ2-2, with D possibly matching TRBD2 (5 bases). Germline loops: CDR1 SGHDN, CDR2 FVKESK. CDR3 length: 14 amino acids.

The chain links TRBV5-6 to TRBJ2-5; TRBD2 aligns across 8 bases. CDR1 SGHDT and CDR2 YYEEEE come from the germline V gene. Trimming took 0 bases from V and 5 from J; bases not matched to a gene: 9. The length of the CDR3 is 16 residues. The CDR3 coding sequence is TGTGCCAGCAGCTTGGTCGGGGGGGGCCGTGGCGAGACCCAGTACTTC. Amino acids: CASSLVGGGRGETQYF.

The CDR3 bases are TGTGCCAGCAGCTTAGCTTGGACAGGGGGCACGACCGGGGAGCTGTTTTTT. This codes for CASSLAWTGGTTGELFF. The chain recombines TRBV7-3 with TRBJ2-2; TRBD1 matches at 11 bases. Germline V gives CDR1 SGHTA, CDR2 FQGTGA. The trim removed 2 bases at V and 5 bases at J, leaving 7 bases unmatched. The CDR3 contains 17 residues.

This clonotype was seen only a few times. The rearrangement joins TRBV4-3 to TRBJ1-2; D is ambiguous. Trimming took 0 bases from V and 2 from J, leaving 10 bases between them. This CDR3 has 15 amino acids. Per germline, CDR1 LGHNA and CDR2 YSLEER. This CDR3 is CASSQDWTVNYGYTF. As DNA, the CDR3 is TGCGCCAGCAGCCAAGATTGGACTGTGAACTATGGCTACACCTTC.

At least ten counts were recorded for this clonotype. V and J are TRBV7-2 and TRBJ2-5, with D possibly matching TRBD2 (5 bases). This CDR3 has 15 amino acids. Germline values: CDR1 SGHTA, CDR2 FQGNSA. V lost 0 bases to trimming and J lost 4 bases, with 12 bases between them. The CDR3, as DNA: TGTGCCAGCAGCTTAGCGCGGGCTAGCAGAGAGACCCAGTACTTC. Its protein product is CASSLARASRETQYF.

The chain is built from TRBV20-1 and TRBJ2-7; tentative D call: TRBD2 (5 bases). The CDR3 length is 13 residues. The germline V gene has CDR1 DFQATT and CDR2 SNEGSKA (reference sequence). The germline V and J ends were trimmed by 0 bases and 3 bases, with 9 bases remaining between them. CDR3 region: CSARDAGGYEQYF. Here the CDR3 DNA reads TGCAGTGCTAGAGACGCGGGCGGCTACGAGCAGTACTTC.

This clonotype has ten or more counts. This chain connects TRBV12-3 or TRBV12-4 to TRBJ2-2; no firm D call. V lost 5 bases and J lost 3, with 7 bases in between. The CDR3 totals 13 residues. As DNA, the CDR3 is TGTGCCAGCAGTATGGATTACACCGGGGAGCTGTTTTTT. Translated: CASSMDYTGELFF.

The CDR3 nucleotides read TGCAGTGCTCCAGATATAGGGGGAAACACCATATATTTT. Its translation is CSAPDIGGNTIYF. The chain has TRBV20-1 and TRBJ1-3; D is uncertain. This CDR3 has 13 amino acids. With 5 bases removed from V and 4 bases from J, the gap between germline ends came to 12 bases. Germline-derived CDR1 and CDR2 are DFQATT and SNEGSKA (reference sequence).

This clonotype was detected a few times. The J gene is TRBJ1-1, the V gene TRBV29-1, with D unresolved. V was shortened by 0 bases and J by 2 bases, with 4 bases between the two germline ends. The CDR3 extends over 12 amino acids. The V gene's germline CDR1 is SQVTM and CDR2 ANQGSEA. CDR3 nucleotide sequence: TGCAGCGTTGAAGACAGTAACACTGAAGCTTTCTTT. This gives the protein CSVEDSNTEAFF.

The genes are TRBV19 and TRBJ2-1; 8 bases match TRBD2. Germline values: CDR1 LNHDA, CDR2 SQIVND (reference sequence). The CDR3 loop spans 15 amino acids. V lost 6 bases, J lost 4 bases, and 8 bases stayed unmatched. This CDR3 is CASSRTSSPYNEQFF. The CDR3 DNA sequence: TGTGCCAGTAGCCGGACTAGCAGTCCTTACAATGAGCAGTTCTTC.

The sample holds many counts of this clonotype. The chain couples TRBV7-9 to TRBJ2-7; 7 positions match TRBD1. Germline V lookup: CDR1 SEHNR, CDR2 FQNEAQ (reference sequence). The CDR3 extends over 14 amino acids. Trimming at V came to 5 bases and at J to 4 bases, leaving 8 bases not matched to a gene. CDR3 bases: TGTGCCAGCAGCGGACCCGGGACAGAGTACGAGCAGTACTTC. Encoded protein: CASSGPGTEYEQYF.